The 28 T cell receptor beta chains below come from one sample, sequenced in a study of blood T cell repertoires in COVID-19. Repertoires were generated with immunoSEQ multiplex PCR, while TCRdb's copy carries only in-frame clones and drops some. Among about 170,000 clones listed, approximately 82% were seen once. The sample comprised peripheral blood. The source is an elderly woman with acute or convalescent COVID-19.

CDR3 amino acids: CASSRGSGGINSPLHF. The CDR3 DNA reads TGTGCCAGTAGCCGGGGTTCGGGGGGCATTAATTCACCCCTCCACTTT. The chain links TRBV19 to TRBJ1-6; TRBD1 is a possible D gene (6 bases). Germline CDR1 is LNHDA and CDR2 is SQIVND (reference sequence). The V gene lost 6 bases and the J gene lost 6 bases, with 18 bases spanning the gap. This CDR3 spans 16 amino acids.

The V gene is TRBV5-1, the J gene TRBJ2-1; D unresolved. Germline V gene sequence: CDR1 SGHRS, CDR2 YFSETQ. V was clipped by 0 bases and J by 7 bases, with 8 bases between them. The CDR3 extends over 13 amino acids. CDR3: CASSLVELNEQFF. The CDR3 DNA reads TGCGCCAGCAGCTTGGTCGAGCTGAATGAGCAGTTCTTC.

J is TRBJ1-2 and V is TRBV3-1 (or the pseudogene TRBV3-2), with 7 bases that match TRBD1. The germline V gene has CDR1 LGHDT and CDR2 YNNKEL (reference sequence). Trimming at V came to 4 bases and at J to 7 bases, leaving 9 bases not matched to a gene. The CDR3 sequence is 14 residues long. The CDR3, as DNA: TGTGCCAGCAGCCTCCGGGACAGATGGGCTGGCTACACCTTC. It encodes CASSLRDRWAGYTF.

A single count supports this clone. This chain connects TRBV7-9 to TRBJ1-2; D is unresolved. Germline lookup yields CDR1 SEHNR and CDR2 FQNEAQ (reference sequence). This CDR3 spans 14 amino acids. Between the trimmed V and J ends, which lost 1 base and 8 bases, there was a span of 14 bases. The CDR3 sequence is CASSLGGPQGGYTF. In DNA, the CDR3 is TGTGCCAGCAGCTTAGGAGGGCCCCAAGGGGGCTACACCTTC.

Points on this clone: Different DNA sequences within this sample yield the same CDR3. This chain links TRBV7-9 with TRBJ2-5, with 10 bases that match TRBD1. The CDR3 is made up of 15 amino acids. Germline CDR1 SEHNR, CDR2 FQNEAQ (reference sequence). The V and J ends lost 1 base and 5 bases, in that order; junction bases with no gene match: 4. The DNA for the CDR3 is TGTGCCAGCAGCTTAGTGACAGGGGGCGGGGAGACCCAGTACTTC. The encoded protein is CASSLVTGGGETQYF. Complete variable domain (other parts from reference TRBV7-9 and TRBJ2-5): DTGVSQNPRHKITKRGQNVTFRCDPISEHNRLYWYRQTLGQGPEFLTYFQNEAQLEKSRLLSDRFSAERPKGSFSTLEIQRTEQGDSAMYLCASSLVTGGGETQYFGPGTRLLVL.

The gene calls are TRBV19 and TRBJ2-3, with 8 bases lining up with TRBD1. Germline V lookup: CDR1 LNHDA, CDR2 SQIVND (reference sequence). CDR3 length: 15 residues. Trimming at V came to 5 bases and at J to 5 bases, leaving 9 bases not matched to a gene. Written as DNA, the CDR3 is TGTGCCAGTAGTGCGCGGACAGGGAGGTTAGATACGCAGTATTTT. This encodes CASSARTGRLDTQYF.

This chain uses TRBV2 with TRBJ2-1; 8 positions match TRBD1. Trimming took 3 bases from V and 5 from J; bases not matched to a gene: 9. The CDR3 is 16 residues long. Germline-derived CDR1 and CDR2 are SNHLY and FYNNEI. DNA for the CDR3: TGTGCCAGCAGTGACCAGAGGACAGGGAAGAACAATGAGCAGTTCTTC. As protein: CASSDQRTGKNNEQFF.

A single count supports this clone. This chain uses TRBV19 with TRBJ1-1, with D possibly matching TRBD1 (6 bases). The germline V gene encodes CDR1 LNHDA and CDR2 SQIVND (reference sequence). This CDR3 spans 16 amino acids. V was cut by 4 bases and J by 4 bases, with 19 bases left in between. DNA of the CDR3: TGTGCCAGTAGTACGAGGGCAGGGGCGAGAGGCACTGAAGCTTTCTTT. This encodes CASSTRAGARGTEAFF.

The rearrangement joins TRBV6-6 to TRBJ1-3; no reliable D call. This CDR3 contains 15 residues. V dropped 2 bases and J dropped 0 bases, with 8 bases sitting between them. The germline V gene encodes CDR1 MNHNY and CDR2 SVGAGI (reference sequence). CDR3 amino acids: CASSYDSFSGNTIYF. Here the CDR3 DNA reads TGTGCCAGCAGTTACGACTCTTTCTCTGGAAACACCATATATTTT.

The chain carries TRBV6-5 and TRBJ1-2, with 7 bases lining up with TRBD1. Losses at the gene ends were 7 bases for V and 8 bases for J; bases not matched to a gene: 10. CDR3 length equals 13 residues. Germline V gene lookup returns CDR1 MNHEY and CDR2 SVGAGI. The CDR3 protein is CASIPDRVGGYTF. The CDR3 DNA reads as TGTGCCAGCATTCCTGACAGGGTGGGGGGCTACACCTTC.

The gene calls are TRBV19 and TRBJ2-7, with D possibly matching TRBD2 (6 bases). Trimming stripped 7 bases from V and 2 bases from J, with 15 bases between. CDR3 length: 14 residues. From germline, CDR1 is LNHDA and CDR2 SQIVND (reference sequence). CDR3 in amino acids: CASKGLEAPYEQYF. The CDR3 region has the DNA TGTGCCAGTAAGGGACTCGAAGCACCCTACGAGCAGTACTTC.

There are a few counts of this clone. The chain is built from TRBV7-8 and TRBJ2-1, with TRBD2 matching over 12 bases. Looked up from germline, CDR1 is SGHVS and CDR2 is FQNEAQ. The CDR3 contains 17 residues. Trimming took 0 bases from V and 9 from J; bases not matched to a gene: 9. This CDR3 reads CASSLAQASGRATEQFF. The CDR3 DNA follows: TGTGCCAGCAGCTTAGCGCAGGCTAGCGGGAGGGCCACTGAGCAGTTCTTC.

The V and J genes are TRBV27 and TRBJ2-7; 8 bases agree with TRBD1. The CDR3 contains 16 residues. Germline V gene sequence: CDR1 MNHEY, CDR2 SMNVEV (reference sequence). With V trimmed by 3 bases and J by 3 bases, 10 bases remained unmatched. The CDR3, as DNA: TGTGCCAGCAGTTTTCAAGGACAGGGAGTGAACTACGAGCAGTACTTC. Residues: CASSFQGQGVNYEQYF.

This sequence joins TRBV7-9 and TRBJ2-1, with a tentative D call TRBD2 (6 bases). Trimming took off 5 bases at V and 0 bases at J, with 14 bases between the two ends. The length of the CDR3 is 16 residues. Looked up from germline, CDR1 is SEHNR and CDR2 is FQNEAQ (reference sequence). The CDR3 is CASSGKAGYSYNEQFF. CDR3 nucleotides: TGTGCCAGCAGCGGAAAAGCGGGCTACTCCTACAATGAGCAGTTCTTC.

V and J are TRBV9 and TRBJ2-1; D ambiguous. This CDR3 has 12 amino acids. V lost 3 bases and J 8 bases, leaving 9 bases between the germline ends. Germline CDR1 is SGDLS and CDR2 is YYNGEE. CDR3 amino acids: CASSAGGDEQFF. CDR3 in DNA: TGTGCCAGCAGCGCGGGTGGCGATGAGCAGTTCTTC. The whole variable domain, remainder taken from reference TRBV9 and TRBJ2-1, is DSGVTQTPKHLITATGQRVTLRCSPRSGDLSVYWYQQSLDQGLQFLIQYYNGEERAKGNILERFSAQQFPDLHSELNLSSLELGDSALYFCASSAGGDEQFFGPGTRLTVL.

The CDR3 DNA sequence: TGTGCCAGCAGCTCGGGATCGGCGGAGACCCAGTACTTC. Translating it yields CASSSGSAETQYF. The chain joins TRBV11-2 to TRBJ2-5; weak D call: TRBD2 (5 bases). The length of the CDR3 is 13 residues. Germline V gene data show CDR1 as SGHAT and CDR2 as FQNNGV. V shed 4 bases and J shed 5 bases, with 11 bases lying between them.

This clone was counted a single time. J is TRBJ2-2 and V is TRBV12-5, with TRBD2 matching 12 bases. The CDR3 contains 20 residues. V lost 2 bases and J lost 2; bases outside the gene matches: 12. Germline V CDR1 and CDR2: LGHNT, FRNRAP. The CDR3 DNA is TGTGCTAGTGGTTTGAAGGGGGCGACTAGCGGGAGCCCTAACACCGGGGAGCTGTTTTTT. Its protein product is CASGLKGATSGSPNTGELFF.

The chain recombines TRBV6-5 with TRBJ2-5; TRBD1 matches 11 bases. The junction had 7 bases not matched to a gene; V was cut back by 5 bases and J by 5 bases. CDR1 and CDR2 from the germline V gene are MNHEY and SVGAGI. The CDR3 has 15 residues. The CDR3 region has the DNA TGTGCCAGCAGTCCAGGACAGGGGGCGTGGGAGACCCAGTACTTC. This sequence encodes CASSPGQGAWETQYF.

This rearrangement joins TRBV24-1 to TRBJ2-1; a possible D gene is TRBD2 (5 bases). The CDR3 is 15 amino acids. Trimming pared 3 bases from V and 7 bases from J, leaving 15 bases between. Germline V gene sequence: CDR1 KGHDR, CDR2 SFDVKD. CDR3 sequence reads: CATSDPRTGQNEQFF. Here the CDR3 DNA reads TGTGCCACCAGTGATCCAAGGACTGGCCAAAATGAGCAGTTCTTC.

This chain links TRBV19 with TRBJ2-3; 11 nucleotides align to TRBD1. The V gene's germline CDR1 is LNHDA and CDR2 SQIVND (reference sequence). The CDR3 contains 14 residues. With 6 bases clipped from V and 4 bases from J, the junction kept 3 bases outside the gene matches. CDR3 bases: TGTGCCAGTAGACGGACAGGGGGCCCAGATACGCAGTATTTT. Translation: CASRRTGGPDTQYF.

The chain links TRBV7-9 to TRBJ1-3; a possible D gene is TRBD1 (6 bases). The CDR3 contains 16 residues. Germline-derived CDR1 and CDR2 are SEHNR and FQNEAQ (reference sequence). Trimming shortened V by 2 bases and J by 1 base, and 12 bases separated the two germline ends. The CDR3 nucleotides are TGTGCCAGCAGCTTACCCAGGGGAAGTTCTGGAAACACCATATATTTT. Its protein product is CASSLPRGSSGNTIYF.

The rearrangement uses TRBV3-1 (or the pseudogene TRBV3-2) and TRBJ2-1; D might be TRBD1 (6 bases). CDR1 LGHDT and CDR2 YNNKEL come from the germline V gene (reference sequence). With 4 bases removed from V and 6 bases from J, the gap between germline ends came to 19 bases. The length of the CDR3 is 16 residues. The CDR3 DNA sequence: TGTGCCAGCAGCCGGGACACCTTTGGCACCGGCAATGAGCAGTTCTTC. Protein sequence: CASSRDTFGTGNEQFF.

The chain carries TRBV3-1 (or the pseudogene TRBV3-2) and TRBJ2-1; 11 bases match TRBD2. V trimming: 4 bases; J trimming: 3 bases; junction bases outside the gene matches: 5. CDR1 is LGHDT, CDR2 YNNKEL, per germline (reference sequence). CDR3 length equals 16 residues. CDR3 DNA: TGTGCCAGCAGCCCTTTACTAGCGGGGGTCTACAATGAGCAGTTCTTC. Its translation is CASSPLLAGVYNEQFF.

The DNA of the CDR3 is TGTGCCAGTAGTATGTTCCCCCTAGGTGACTACACCTTC. Protein product: CASSMFPLGDYTF. This chain joins TRBV19 and TRBJ1-2; D not certain. With 3 bases removed from V and 10 bases from J, the gap between germline ends came to 15 bases. CDR1 and CDR2 from the germline V gene are LNHDA and SQIVND (reference sequence). The CDR3 contains 13 residues.

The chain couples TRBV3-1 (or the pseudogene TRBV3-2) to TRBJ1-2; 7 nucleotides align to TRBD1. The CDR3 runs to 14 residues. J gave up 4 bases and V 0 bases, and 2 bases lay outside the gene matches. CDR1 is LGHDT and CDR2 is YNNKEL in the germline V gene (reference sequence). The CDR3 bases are TGTGCCAGCAGCCAAGAGTGGACAGGCTATGGCTACACCTTC. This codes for CASSQEWTGYGYTF.

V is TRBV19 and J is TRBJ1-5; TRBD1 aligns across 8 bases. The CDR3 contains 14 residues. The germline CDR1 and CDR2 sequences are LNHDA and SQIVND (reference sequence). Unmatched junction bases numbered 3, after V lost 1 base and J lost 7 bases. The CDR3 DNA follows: TGTGCCAGTAGTATAGGGACAGGGAGGCAGCCCCAGCATTTT. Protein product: CASSIGTGRQPQHF.

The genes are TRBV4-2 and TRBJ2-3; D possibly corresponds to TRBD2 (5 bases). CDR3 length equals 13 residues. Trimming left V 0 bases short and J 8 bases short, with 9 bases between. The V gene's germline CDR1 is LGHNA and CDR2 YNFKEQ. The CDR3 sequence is CASSQESAGTQYF. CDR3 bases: TGTGCCAGCAGCCAAGAGTCGGCGGGTACGCAGTATTTT.

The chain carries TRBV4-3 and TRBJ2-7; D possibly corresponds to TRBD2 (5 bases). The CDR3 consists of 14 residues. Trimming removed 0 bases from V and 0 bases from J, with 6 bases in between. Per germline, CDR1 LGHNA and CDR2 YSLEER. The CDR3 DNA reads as TGCGCCAGCAGCCAAGATCGGGGCTCCTACGAGCAGTACTTC. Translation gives CASSQDRGSYEQYF.